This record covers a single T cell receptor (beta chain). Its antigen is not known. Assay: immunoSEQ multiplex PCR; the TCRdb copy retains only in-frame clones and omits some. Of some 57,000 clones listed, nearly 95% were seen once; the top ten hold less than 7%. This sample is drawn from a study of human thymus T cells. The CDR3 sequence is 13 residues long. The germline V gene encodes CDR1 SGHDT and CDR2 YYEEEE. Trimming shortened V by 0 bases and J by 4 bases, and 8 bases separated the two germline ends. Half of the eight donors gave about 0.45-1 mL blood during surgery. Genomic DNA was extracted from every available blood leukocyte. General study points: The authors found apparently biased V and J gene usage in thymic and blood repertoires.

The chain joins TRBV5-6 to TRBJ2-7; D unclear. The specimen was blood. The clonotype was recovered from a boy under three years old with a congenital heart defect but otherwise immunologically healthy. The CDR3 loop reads CASSLGRSYEQYF. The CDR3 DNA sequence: TGTGCCAGCAGCTTGGGACGGAGTTACGAGCAGTACTTC.